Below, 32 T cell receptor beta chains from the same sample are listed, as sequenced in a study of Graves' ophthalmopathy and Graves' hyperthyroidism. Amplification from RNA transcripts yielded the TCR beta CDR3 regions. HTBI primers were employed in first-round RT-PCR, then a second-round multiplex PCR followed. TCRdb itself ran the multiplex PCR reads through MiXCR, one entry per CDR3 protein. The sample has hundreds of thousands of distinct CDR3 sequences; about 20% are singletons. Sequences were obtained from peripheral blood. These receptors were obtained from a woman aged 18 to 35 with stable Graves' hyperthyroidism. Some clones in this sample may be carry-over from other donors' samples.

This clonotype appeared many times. The CDR3 region is CSVDSGANTEAFF. The DNA for the CDR3 is TGCAGCGTCGATTCAGGGGCCAACACTGAAGCTTTCTTT. This sequence joins TRBV29-1 and TRBJ1-1; D perhaps matches TRBD1 (6 bases). Per germline, CDR1 SQVTM and CDR2 ANQGSEA. This CDR3 region has 13 residues. Trimming shortened V by 6 bases and J by 2 bases, and 13 bases separated the two germline ends.

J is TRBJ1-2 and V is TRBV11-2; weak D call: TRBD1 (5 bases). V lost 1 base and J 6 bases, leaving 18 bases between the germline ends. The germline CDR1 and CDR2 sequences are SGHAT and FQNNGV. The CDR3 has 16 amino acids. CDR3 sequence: CASSLVPRGVADGYTF. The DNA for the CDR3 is TGTGCCAGCAGCTTAGTTCCCCGGGGGGTAGCGGATGGCTACACCTTC.

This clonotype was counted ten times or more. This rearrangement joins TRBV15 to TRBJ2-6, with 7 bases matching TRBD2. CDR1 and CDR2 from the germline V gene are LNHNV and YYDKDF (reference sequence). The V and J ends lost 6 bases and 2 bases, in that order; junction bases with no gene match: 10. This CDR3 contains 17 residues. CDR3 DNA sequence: TGTGCCACCAGGCCGACGTTGCGGGGGACTGGGGCCAACGTCCTGACTTTC. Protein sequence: CATRPTLRGTGANVLTF.

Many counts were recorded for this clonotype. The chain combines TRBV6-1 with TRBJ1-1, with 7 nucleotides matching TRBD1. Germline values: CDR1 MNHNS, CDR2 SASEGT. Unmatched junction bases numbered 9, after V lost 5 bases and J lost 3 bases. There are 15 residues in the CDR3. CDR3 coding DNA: TGTGCCAGCAGTCCACGCCCAACAGGGGACACTGAAGCTTTCTTT. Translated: CASSPRPTGDTEAFF.

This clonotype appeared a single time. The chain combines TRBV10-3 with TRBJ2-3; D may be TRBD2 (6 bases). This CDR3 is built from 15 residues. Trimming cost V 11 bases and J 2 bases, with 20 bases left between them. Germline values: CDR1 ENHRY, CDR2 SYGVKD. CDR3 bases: TGTGCCGGGGGGAGAGAGGGGTCCCTCACAGATACGCAGTATTTT. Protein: CAGGREGSLTDTQYF.

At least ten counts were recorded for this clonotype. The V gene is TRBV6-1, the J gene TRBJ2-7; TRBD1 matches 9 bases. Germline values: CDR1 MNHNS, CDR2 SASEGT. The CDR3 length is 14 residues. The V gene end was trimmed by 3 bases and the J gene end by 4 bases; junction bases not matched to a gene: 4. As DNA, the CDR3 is TGTGCCAGCAGTGATACAGGGGGCGCGTACGAGCAGTACTTC. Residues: CASSDTGGAYEQYF.

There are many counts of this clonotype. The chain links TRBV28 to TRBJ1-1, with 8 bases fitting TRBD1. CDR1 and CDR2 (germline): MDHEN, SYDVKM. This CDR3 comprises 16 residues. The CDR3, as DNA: TGTGCGGTGGTCGGACAGGGCATTTTACGGAACACTGAAGCTTTCTTT. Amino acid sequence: CAVVGQGILRNTEAFF.

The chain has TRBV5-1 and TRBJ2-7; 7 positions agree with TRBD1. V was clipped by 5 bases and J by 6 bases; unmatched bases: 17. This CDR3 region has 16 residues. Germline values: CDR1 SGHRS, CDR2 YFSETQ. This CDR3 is CASSEKGGAPLREQYF. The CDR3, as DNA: TGCGCCAGCAGTGAGAAAGGGGGCGCTCCATTGCGCGAGCAGTACTTC.

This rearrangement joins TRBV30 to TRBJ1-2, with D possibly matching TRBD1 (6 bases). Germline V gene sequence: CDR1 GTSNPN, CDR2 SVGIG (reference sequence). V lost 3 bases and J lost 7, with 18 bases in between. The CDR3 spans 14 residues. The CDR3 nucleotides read TGTGCCTGGAGGGGAAGAGGGGGTATTAGTGGCTACACCTTC. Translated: CAWRGRGGISGYTF.

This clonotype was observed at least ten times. In DNA, the CDR3 is TGTGCCAGCAGCCCCCGACAGGGGGTAAACACTGAAGCTTTCTTT. Translation gives CASSPRQGVNTEAFF. The gene calls are TRBV7-9 and TRBJ1-1; the match to TRBD1 covers 9 bases. V gave up 5 bases and J gave up 2 bases; unmatched junction bases: 6. From germline, CDR1 is SEHNR and CDR2 FQNEAQ (reference sequence). The length of the CDR3 is 15 residues. The whole variable domain, filled in from reference TRBV7-9 and TRBJ1-1, reads DTGVSQNPRHKITKRGQNVTFRCDPISEHNRLYWYRQTLGQGPEFLTYFQNEAQLEKSRLLSDRFSAERPKGSFSTLEIQRTEQGDSAMYLCASSPRQGVNTEAFFGQGTRLTVV.

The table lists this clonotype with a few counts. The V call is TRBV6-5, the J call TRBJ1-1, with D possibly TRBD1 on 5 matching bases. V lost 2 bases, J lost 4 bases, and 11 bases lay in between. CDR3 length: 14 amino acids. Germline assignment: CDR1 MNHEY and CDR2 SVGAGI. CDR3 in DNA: TGTGCCAGCAGTTACGGGGGATTGAGCACTGAAGCTTTCTTT. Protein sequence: CASSYGGLSTEAFF.

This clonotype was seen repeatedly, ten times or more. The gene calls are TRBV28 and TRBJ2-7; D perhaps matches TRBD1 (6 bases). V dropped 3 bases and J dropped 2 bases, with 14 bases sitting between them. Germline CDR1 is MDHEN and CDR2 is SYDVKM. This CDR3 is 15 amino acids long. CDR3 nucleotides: TGTGCCAGCAGTTTGATGTCAGGGGAAGCCTACGAGCAGTACTTC. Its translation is CASSLMSGEAYEQYF.

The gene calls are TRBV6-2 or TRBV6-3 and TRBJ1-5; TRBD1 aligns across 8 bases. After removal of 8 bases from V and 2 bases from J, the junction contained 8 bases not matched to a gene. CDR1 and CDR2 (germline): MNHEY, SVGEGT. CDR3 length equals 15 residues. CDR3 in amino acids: CASGPTGEGNQPQHF. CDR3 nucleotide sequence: TGTGCCAGCGGGCCGACAGGGGAAGGCAATCAGCCCCAGCATTTT.

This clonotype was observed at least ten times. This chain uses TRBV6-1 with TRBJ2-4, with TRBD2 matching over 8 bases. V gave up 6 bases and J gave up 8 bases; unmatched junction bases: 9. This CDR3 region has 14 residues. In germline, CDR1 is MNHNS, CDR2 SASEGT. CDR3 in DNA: TGTGCCAGCAGAGACGGGGGGGCTAGATACATTCAGTACTTC. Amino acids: CASRDGGARYIQYF.

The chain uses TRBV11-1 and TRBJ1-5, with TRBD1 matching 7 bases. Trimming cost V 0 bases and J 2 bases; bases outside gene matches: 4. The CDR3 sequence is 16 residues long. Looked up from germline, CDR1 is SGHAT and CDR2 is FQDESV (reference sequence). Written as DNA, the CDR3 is TGTGCCAGCAGCTTAGCAACAGGGGACGGCAATCAGCCCCAGCATTTT. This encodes CASSLATGDGNQPQHF.

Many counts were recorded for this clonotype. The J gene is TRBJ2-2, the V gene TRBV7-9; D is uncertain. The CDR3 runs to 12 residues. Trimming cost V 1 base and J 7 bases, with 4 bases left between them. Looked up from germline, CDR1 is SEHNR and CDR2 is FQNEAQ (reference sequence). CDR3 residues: CASSLEDGELFF. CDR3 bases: TGTGCCAGCAGCTTAGAGGACGGGGAGCTGTTTTTT.

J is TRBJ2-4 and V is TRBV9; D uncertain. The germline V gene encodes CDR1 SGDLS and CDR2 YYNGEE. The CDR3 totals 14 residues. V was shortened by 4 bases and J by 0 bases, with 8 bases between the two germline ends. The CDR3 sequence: CASSPLGAKNIQYF. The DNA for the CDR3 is TGTGCCAGCAGCCCGTTGGGAGCCAAAAACATTCAGTACTTC.

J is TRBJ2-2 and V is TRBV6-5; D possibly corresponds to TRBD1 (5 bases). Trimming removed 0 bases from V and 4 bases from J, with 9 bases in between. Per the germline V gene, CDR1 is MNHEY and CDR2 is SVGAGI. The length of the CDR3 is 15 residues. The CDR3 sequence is CASSYSAGPTGELFF. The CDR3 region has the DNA TGTGCCAGCAGTTACTCAGCAGGGCCCACCGGGGAGCTGTTTTTT.

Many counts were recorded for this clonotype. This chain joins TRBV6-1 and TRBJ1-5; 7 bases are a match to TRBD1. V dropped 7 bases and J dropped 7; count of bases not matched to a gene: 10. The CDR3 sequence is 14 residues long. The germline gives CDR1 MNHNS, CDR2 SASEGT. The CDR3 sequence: CASTQGQLLQPQHF. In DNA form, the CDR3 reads TGTGCCAGCACCCAGGGACAGTTATTACAGCCCCAGCATTTT.

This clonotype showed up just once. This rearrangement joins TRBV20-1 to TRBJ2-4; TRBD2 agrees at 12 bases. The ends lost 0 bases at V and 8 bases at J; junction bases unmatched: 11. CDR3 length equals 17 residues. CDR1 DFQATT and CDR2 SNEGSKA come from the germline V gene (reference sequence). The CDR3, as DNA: TGCAGTGCTAGAGATTGGGCTAGCGGGAGGGGTTTGTACATTCAGTACTTC. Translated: CSARDWASGRGLYIQYF.

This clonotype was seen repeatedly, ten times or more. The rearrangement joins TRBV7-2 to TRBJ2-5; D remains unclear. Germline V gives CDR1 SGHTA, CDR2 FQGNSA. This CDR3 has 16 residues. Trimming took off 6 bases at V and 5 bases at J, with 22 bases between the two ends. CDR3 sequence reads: CASSLGFRDVGETQYF. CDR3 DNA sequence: TGTGCCAGCAGTTTGGGCTTTAGAGACGTTGGGGAGACCCAGTACTTC.

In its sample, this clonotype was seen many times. The CDR3: CRAQGNYEQYF. The DNA for the CDR3 is TGCAGAGCGCAGGGAAACTACGAGCAGTACTTC. This chain links TRBV20-1 with TRBJ2-7; possible D gene TRBD1, 5 bases. Germline CDR1 and CDR2: DFQATT and SNEGSKA (reference sequence). CDR3 length: 11 residues.

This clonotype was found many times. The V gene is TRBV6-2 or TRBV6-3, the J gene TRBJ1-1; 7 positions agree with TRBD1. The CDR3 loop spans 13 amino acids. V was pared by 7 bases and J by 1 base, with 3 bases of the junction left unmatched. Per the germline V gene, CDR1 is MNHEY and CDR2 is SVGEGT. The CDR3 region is CASTYRGNTEAFF. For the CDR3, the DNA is TGTGCCAGCACCTACAGGGGGAACACTGAAGCTTTCTTT.

The DNA of the CDR3 is TGCGCCAGCAGCTTGGCTCAGGGGAGAAATTCACCCCTCCACTTT. As protein: CASSLAQGRNSPLHF. The chain has TRBV5-1 and TRBJ1-6; tentatively, D is TRBD1 (6 bases). Germline V gene sequence: CDR1 SGHRS, CDR2 YFSETQ. Between the trimmed V and J ends, which lost 0 bases and 7 bases, there was a span of 11 bases. The CDR3 runs 15 residues.

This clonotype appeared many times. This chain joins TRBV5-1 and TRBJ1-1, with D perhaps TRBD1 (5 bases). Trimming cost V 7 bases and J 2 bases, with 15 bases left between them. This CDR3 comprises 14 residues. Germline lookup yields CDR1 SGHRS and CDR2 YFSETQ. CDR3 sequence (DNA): TGCGCCAGCGGAACTGGGACGATAAACACTGAAGCTTTCTTT. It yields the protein CASGTGTINTEAFF.

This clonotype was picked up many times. The CDR3 DNA follows: TGTGCCAGCAGCTCTCTACAAGGGCGGGAGACCCAGTACTTC. Amino acid sequence: CASSSLQGRETQYF. This chain joins TRBV11-2 and TRBJ2-5; unclear D gene. This CDR3 spans 14 amino acids. Trimming removed 4 bases at V and 5 bases at J, with 14 bases between. Germline V gene lookup returns CDR1 SGHAT and CDR2 FQNNGV.

The CDR3 sequence: CASSSPRGPAYGYTF. The DNA for the CDR3 is TGCGCCAGCAGCTCACCCAGGGGCCCCGCTTATGGCTACACCTTC. V gene TRBV5-1 combines with J gene TRBJ1-2; maybe TRBD1 (6 bases). This CDR3 is built from 15 residues. The germline V gene encodes CDR1 SGHRS and CDR2 YFSETQ. V was cut by 3 bases and J by 5 bases, with 17 bases left in between.

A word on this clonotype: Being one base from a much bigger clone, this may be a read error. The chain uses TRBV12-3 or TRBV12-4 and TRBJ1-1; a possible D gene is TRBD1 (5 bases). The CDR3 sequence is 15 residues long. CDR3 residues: CASSSKPGRNTESFF. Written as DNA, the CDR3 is TGTGCCAGCAGTTCAAAGCCGGGACGGAACACTGAATCTTTCTTT.

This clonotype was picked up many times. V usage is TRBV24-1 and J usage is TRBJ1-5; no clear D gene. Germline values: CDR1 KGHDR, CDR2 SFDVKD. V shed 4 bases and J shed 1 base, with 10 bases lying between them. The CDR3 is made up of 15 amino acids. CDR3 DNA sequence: TGTGCCACCAGTGACGGGGTTAGCAGCAATCAGCCCCAGCATTTT. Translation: CATSDGVSSNQPQHF.

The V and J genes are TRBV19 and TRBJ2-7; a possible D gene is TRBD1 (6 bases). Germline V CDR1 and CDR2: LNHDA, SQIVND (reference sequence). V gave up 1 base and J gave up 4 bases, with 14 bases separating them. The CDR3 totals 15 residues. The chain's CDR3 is CASSIGQGLLYEQYF. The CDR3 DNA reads TGTGCCAGTAGTATAGGCCAGGGGCTCTTGTACGAGCAGTACTTC.

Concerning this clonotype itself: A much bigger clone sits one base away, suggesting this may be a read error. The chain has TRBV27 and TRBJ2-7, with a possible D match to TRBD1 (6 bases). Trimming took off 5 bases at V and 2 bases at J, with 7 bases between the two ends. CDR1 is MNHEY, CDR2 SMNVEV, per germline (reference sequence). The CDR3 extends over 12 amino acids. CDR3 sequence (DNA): TGTGCCAGCAGTAACAGGGCCTACGAGCAGTACTTC. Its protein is CASSNRAYEQYF.

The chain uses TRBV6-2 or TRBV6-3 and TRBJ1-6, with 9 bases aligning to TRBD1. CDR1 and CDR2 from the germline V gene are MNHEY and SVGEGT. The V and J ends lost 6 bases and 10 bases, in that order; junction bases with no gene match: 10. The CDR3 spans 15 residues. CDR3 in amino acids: CASRSTGTGKSPLHF. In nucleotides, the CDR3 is TGTGCCAGCAGAAGCACCGGGACAGGGAAATCACCCCTCCACTTT.